A single sample is the source of the 13 T cell receptor beta chains below, sequenced in a study of graft-versus-host responses after intestinal transplantation. No antigen has been assigned to these receptors. TCRdb's table, derived via immunoSEQ multiplex PCR, lists solely in-frame clones and lacks some. The table shows under 95,000 clones, with roughly 85% occurring only once. The input for sequencing was unstimulated CD4+ T cells sorted from spleen or lymph node cells, taken before intestinal transplant. The receptors derive from a human donor who received an intestinal transplant.

V and J are TRBV6-5 and TRBJ2-6; D call uncertain. This CDR3 has 13 amino acids. V lost 8 bases, J lost 5 bases, and 10 bases lay in between. Germline CDR1 is MNHEY and CDR2 is SVGAGI. The CDR3 loop is CASRLHRANVLTF. The CDR3 DNA sequence: TGTGCCAGCCGACTTCACAGGGCCAACGTCCTGACTTTC.

CDR3 nucleotides: TGTGCCAGCAGCTTAAACTCTAGCTCCTACAATGAGCAGTTCTTC. Its protein product is CASSLNSSSYNEQFF. The chain carries TRBV11-2 and TRBJ2-1, with unresolved D. The CDR3 extends over 15 amino acids. V dropped 2 bases and J dropped 0 bases, with 8 bases sitting between them. Germline V gene data show CDR1 as SGHAT and CDR2 as FQNNGV.

The chain is built from TRBV10-3 and TRBJ1-2, with TRBD1 identical over 7 bases. Unmatched junction bases numbered 5, after V lost 6 bases and J lost 7 bases. Per the germline V gene, CDR1 is ENHRY and CDR2 is SYGVKD. CDR3 length: 12 amino acids. CDR3 DNA sequence: TGTGCCATCAGAATAGACAGGGCTGGCTACACCTTC. Residues: CAIRIDRAGYTF.

The chain is built from TRBV5-1 and TRBJ2-2; 10 nucleotides match TRBD2. CDR3 length: 16 residues. J lost 5 bases, V lost 4 bases, and 8 bases had no gene match. Germline assignment: CDR1 SGHRS and CDR2 YFSETQ. CDR3 in amino acids: CASSRIAGGGTGELFF. The CDR3 region has the DNA TGCGCCAGCAGCAGAATAGCGGGGGGCGGAACCGGGGAGCTGTTTTTT.

The chain is built from TRBV5-1 and TRBJ2-2; 7 bases are a match to TRBD1. V lost 4 bases, J lost 2 bases, and 5 bases stayed unmatched. This CDR3 contains 15 residues. The germline V gene has CDR1 SGHRS and CDR2 YFSETQ. The CDR3: CASSTAGGNTGELFF. The CDR3 DNA follows: TGCGCCAGCAGCACAGCAGGGGGAAACACCGGGGAGCTGTTTTTT.

This clone is termed medium-sized. V usage is TRBV5-1 and J usage is TRBJ2-2; 8 nucleotides agree with TRBD1. The germline CDR1 and CDR2 sequences are SGHRS and YFSETQ. The CDR3 totals 14 residues. The V and J ends lost 2 bases and 5 bases, in that order; junction bases with no gene match: 2. The CDR3 loop is CASSLQGETGELFF. In DNA, the CDR3 is TGCGCCAGCAGCTTACAGGGGGAGACCGGGGAGCTGTTTTTT.

The chain couples TRBV6-1 to TRBJ2-3; D perhaps matches TRBD2 (6 bases). The V end was cut by 4 bases, the J end by 5 bases, with 16 bases between. In germline, CDR1 is MNHNS, CDR2 SASEGT. The CDR3 loop spans 15 amino acids. The CDR3 loop reads CASSARDSSGDTQYF. The CDR3 nucleotides are TGTGCCAGCAGTGCCCGGGACTCGAGTGGAGATACGCAGTATTTT.

The chain has TRBV30 and TRBJ1-5; 7 nucleotides match TRBD1. The trim removed 2 bases at V and 3 bases at J, leaving 7 bases unmatched. The V gene's germline CDR1 is GTSNPN and CDR2 SVGIG (reference sequence). The CDR3 is made up of 15 amino acids. The CDR3, as DNA: TGTGCCTGGAGTCCCCGCGGGACAGTCAATCAGCCCCAGCATTTT. It encodes CAWSPRGTVNQPQHF.

The gene calls are TRBV5-4 and TRBJ1-2, with TRBD1 matching over 7 bases. The V gene end was trimmed by 4 bases and the J gene end by 7 bases; junction bases not matched to a gene: 10. Looked up from germline, CDR1 is SGHNT and CDR2 is YYREEE (reference sequence). This CDR3 has 14 residues. The CDR3 DNA is TGTGCCAGCAGCCCGGGACAGCGGACGTCTGGCTACACCTTC. Its protein product is CASSPGQRTSGYTF.

The V and J genes are TRBV9 and TRBJ1-1; TRBD1 aligns across 8 bases. V trimming: 4 bases; J trimming: 1 base; junction bases outside the gene matches: 6. CDR3 length: 15 residues. Germline loops: CDR1 SGDLS, CDR2 YYNGEE. This chain's CDR3 is CASSTWTGSNTEAFF. The CDR3, as DNA: TGTGCCAGCAGCACTTGGACAGGGTCGAACACTGAAGCTTTCTTT.

V gene TRBV6-6 combines with J gene TRBJ2-5; a possible D gene is TRBD2 (7 bases). Looked up from germline, CDR1 is MNHNY and CDR2 is SVGAGI (reference sequence). Trimming removed 4 bases from V and 5 bases from J, with 20 bases in between. CDR3 size: 16 residues. This CDR3 reads CASSSWGGPRRETQYF. The CDR3 DNA reads as TGTGCCAGCAGTTCTTGGGGGGGGCCGAGGAGGGAGACCCAGTACTTC.

The chain uses TRBV6-5 and TRBJ2-7; 9 bases fit TRBD1. The CDR3 has 14 residues. CDR1 and CDR2 (germline): MNHEY, SVGAGI. Unmatched junction bases numbered 5, after V lost 5 bases and J lost 3 bases. DNA of the CDR3: TGTGCCAGCAGTCAACAGGGGGCGGTCTACGAGCAGTACTTC. Its translation is CASSQQGAVYEQYF.

Only a few counts were recorded for this clone. The rearrangement joins TRBV5-6 to TRBJ1-1; D is ambiguous. Germline CDR1 is SGHDT and CDR2 is YYEEEE. The germline V and J ends were trimmed by 0 bases and 3 bases, with 6 bases remaining between them. The CDR3 contains 13 residues. DNA of the CDR3: TGTGCCAGCAGCTTGGAAGCTGACACTGAAGCTTTCTTT. Amino acids: CASSLEADTEAFF.